A selection of T cell receptor beta chains follows, all from one sample in a study of T cells in Graves' hyperthyroidism and ophthalmopathy. A single record per CDR3 protein comes from TCRdb applying MiXCR to the multiplex PCR reads. This sample has around 340,000 distinct CDR3 sequences; approximately 13% occur once, and the top ten carry 20% to 25%. Specimen: blood. The receptors were gathered from a woman under 40 with Graves' hyperthyroidism. The CDR3 runs from the conserved cysteine through the conserved F or W. The order of the fields is J gene, V gene, clone size, D gene, CDR3 protein, CDR3 DNA. A D gene is named only where the DNA matches it firmly. The size field is filled for only some rows; it gives once, few, many or a size class.

>TRBJ1-4|TRBV9|-|-
CASSVSGQPNEKLFF
TGTGCCAGCAGCGTATCTGGGCAGCCTAATGAAAAACTGTTTTTT
>TRBJ2-2|TRBV3-1|few|TRBD2
CASSRPGLAAGELFF
TGTGCCAGCAGCCGCCCGGGACTAGCGGCCGGGGAGCTGTTTTTT
>TRBJ2-1|TRBV7-7|few|TRBD1
CASSPSGQGPGEQFF
TGTGCTAGCAGCCCTAGTGGACAGGGACCGGGTGAGCAGTTCTTC
>TRBJ1-3|TRBV30|-|-
CAWSSTEATIYF
TGTGCCTGGAGTTCAACCGAGGCCACCATATATTTT
>TRBJ2-7|TRBV2|-|-
CASTTDLYEQYF
TGTGCCAGCACGACAGATCTCTACGAGCAGTACTTC
>TRBJ2-3|TRBV20-1|-|TRBD2
CRAGEGQRGLAGALSIDTQYF
TGCAGGGCCGGCGAGGGACAGCGGGGACTAGCGGGAGCCCTCAGCATAGATACGCAGTATTTT
>TRBJ1-4|TRBV20-1|many|TRBD1
CSARGGTGFEKLFF
TGCAGTGCTAGGGGGGGGACAGGTTTTGAAAAACTGTTTTTT
>TRBJ2-1|TRBV20-1|few|-
CSASPRHNEQFF
TGCAGTGCTAGCCCTAGACACAATGAGCAGTTCTTC
>TRBJ2-4|TRBV11-1|many|-
CASSLVGPSTKNIQYF
TGTGCCAGCAGCTTAGTCGGCCCCTCGACCAAAAACATTCAGTACTTC
>TRBJ1-2|TRBV12-3/TRBV12-4|many|-
CASSLGGADGYTF
TGTGCCAGCAGTTTGGGGGGCGCAGATGGCTACACCTTC
>TRBJ2-2|TRBV29-1|few|-
CSVKPGAGELFF
TGCAGCGTCAAACCAGGGGCCGGGGAGCTGTTTTTT
>TRBJ2-7|TRBV27|-|TRBD2
CASSLRLAGRGEQYF
TGTGCCAGCAGTCTGAGACTAGCGGGACGGGGCGAGCAGTACTTC
>TRBJ1-5|TRBV24-1|many|-
CATSVGTASSNQPQHF
TGTGCCACCAGTGTAGGTACGGCGAGTTCGAATCAGCCCCAGCATTTT
>TRBJ2-7|TRBV12-3/TRBV12-4|many|-
CASTNSPNYEQYF
TGTGCCAGCACCAATTCCCCAAACTACGAGCAGTACTTC
>TRBJ2-5|TRBV20-1|few|-
CSARVFQETQYF
TGCAGTGCTAGAGTGTTCCAAGAGACCCAGTACTTC
>TRBJ2-5|TRBV12-3/TRBV12-4|few|TRBD1
CASSTGTGVGETQYF
TGTGCCAGCAGTACCGGGACAGGGGTGGGAGAGACCCAGTACTTC
>TRBJ1-5|TRBV2|many|-
CAIGYSFNQPQHF
TGTGCCATAGGCTACAGCTTCAATCAGCCCCAGCATTTT
>TRBJ2-1|TRBV25-1|many|TRBD2
CASSAQLVGGSSYNEQFF
TGTGCCAGCAGTGCCCAACTGGTTGGCGGGAGCTCCTACAATGAGCAGTTCTTC
>TRBJ2-1|TRBV6-2/TRBV6-3|many|-
CASSYNSGRYNEQFF
TGTGCCAGCAGTTACAATAGCGGACGCTACAATGAGCAGTTCTTC
>TRBJ1-5|TRBV20-1|many|-
CSAGGGQPQHF
TGCAGTGCCGGCGGGGGGCAGCCCCAGCATTTT
>TRBJ2-1|TRBV20-1|-|-
CSVAGNSYNEQFF
TGCAGTGTTGCGGGGAACTCCTACAATGAGCAGTTCTTC
>TRBJ1-5|TRBV11-1|many|-
CARLMGGTSNQPQHF
TGTGCCAGGCTTATGGGAGGTACTAGCAATCAGCCCCAGCATTTT
>TRBJ2-7|TRBV7-2|many|TRBD2
CASSSLQLAGIYEQYF
TGTGCCAGCAGCTCGCTCCAGCTAGCGGGAATCTACGAGCAGTACTTC
>TRBJ2-3|TRBV13|many|-
CASSFQVDTQYF
TGTGCCAGCAGCTTTCAAGTAGATACGCAGTATTTT
>TRBJ1-5|TRBV12-3/TRBV12-4|once|-
CASSFKGGDSNQPQHF
TGTGCCAGCAGTTTTAAGGGGGGCGATAGCAATCAGCCCCAGCATTTT
>TRBJ2-4|TRBV5-5|few|TRBD2
CASSSSGGTLAKNIQYF
TGTGCCAGCAGCTCAAGCGGGGGAACTTTAGCCAAAAACATTCAGTACTTC
>TRBJ1-4|TRBV7-9|-|TRBD1
CASSFGQGDEKLFF
TGTGCCAGCAGCTTCGGACAGGGGGATGAAAAACTGTTTTTT
>TRBJ1-5|TRBV2|many|-
CASSAGQYNQPQHF
TGTGCCAGCAGCGCAGGACAGTACAATCAGCCCCAGCATTTT
>TRBJ2-3|TRBV9|-|TRBD1
CASSARDRGTDTQYF
TGTGCCAGCAGCGCCCGGGACAGGGGGACAGATACGCAGTATTTT
>TRBJ2-5|TRBV19|many|-
CASSNTDTFPWGEAQYF
TGTGCCAGTTCTAACACAGACACCTTTCCCTGGGGAGAGGCCCAGTACTTC
>TRBJ2-1|TRBV15|many|TRBD2
CATGGTGGNVWYNEQFF
TGTGCCACCGGGGGTACGGGAGGGAACGTATGGTACAATGAGCAGTTCTTC
>TRBJ2-7|TRBV28|many|TRBD2
CASSRGGEQYF
TGTGCCAGCAGCCGCGGGGGCGAGCAGTACTTC
>TRBJ1-3|TRBV7-6|few|TRBD1
CASSLAGTGLSGNTIYF
TGTGCCAGCAGCTTAGCGGGGACAGGCCTCTCTGGAAACACCATATATTTT
>TRBJ2-1|TRBV6-1|many|TRBD2
CASRLSGSSYNEQFF
TGTGCCAGCAGACTTAGCGGGAGCTCCTACAATGAGCAGTTCTTC
>TRBJ2-6|TRBV7-2|many|-
CASSLWGNGANVLTF
TGTGCCAGCAGCTTATGGGGTAATGGGGCCAACGTCCTGACTTTC
>TRBJ1-1|TRBV4-1|few|TRBD1
CASSQRAGQGMNTEAFF
TGCGCCAGCAGCCAAAGAGCGGGACAGGGAATGAACACTGAAGCTTTCTTT
>TRBJ2-4|TRBV29-1|-|-
CSGYKRQNIQYF
TGCAGCGGTTATAAAAGACAAAACATTCAGTACTTC
>TRBJ2-7|TRBV6-5|-|-
CASSLTRRSYEQYF
TGTGCCAGCAGTTTAACCCGGCGGTCCTACGAGCAGTACTTC
>TRBJ2-3|TRBV2|many|-
CASRALAAGTDTQYF
TGTGCCAGCAGAGCATTAGCGGCCGGCACAGATACGCAGTATTTT
>TRBJ2-1|TRBV6-2/TRBV6-3|many|TRBD2
CASHTSGSSYNEQFF
TGTGCCAGCCATACTAGCGGGAGCTCCTACAATGAGCAGTTCTTC
>TRBJ2-7|TRBV29-1|-|-
CSVVGNSYEQYF
TGCAGCGTTGTTGGCAACTCCTACGAGCAGTACTTC
>TRBJ1-1|TRBV19|many|-
CASSEGGTEAFF
TGTGCCAGCTCGGAGGGGGGCACTGAAGCTTTCTTT
>TRBJ2-7|TRBV6-5|many|TRBD1
CASSYSDRASYEQYF
TGTGCCAGCAGTTACTCGGACAGGGCGTCCTACGAGCAGTACTTC
>TRBJ2-1|TRBV27|few|-
CASSPPVQRYNEQFF
TGTGCCAGCAGCCCACCTGTGCAGAGATACAATGAGCAGTTCTTC
>TRBJ1-5|TRBV29-1|many|-
CSVVAREGPQHF
TGCAGCGTTGTGGCTCGGGAAGGGCCCCAGCATTTT
>TRBJ1-1|TRBV7-9|-|-
CASSLAGEAFF
TGTGCCAGCAGCTTAGCTGGGGAAGCTTTCTTT
>TRBJ2-1|TRBV12-3/TRBV12-4|-|-
CASSLRADPVLNEQFF
TGTGCCAGCAGTTTGAGGGCCGACCCTGTTCTCAATGAGCAGTTCTTC
>TRBJ2-5|TRBV7-2|many|TRBD1
CASSGGTGLETQYF
TGTGCCAGCAGCGGGGGGACAGGGTTAGAGACCCAGTACTTC
>TRBJ2-5|TRBV20-1|few|TRBD2
CSARELRDYLQETQYF
TGCAGTGCTAGAGAGCTCCGGGACTATCTACAAGAGACCCAGTACTTC
>TRBJ2-3|TRBV7-3|many|-
CASSSNRGSGTDTQYF
TGTGCCAGCAGCTCGAACCGGGGAAGCGGCACAGATACGCAGTATTTT
>TRBJ2-5|TRBV9|few|TRBD2
CASSIGLAEETQYF
TGTGCCAGCAGCATCGGACTAGCGGAAGAGACCCAGTACTTC
>TRBJ1-5|TRBV2|many|TRBD1
CASKREGAQPNQPQHF
TGTGCCAGCAAGAGGGAGGGGGCCCAACCCAATCAGCCCCAGCATTTT
>TRBJ2-1|TRBV5-1|-|TRBD2
CASSLAGTSSYNEQFF
TGCGCCAGCAGCTTGGCGGGGACTAGCTCCTACAATGAGCAGTTCTTC
>TRBJ2-5|TRBV7-2|many|TRBD2
CASSSPFAAGGPYETQYF
TGTGCCAGCAGCTCTCCCTTCGCGGCGGGAGGGCCTTATGAGACCCAGTACTTC
>TRBJ2-1|TRBV28|many|-
CASSLSPAPGNEQFF
TGTGCCAGCAGTTTATCCCCGGCCCCTGGGAATGAGCAGTTCTTC
>TRBJ1-1|TRBV20-1|-|TRBD1
CSARAAGQMNTEAFF
TGCAGTGCTCGCGCTGCGGGACAGATGAACACTGAAGCTTTCTTT
>TRBJ2-1|TRBV12-3/TRBV12-4|few|-
CASRYVGGEQFF
TGTGCCAGCAGATACGTAGGGGGTGAGCAGTTCTTC
>TRBJ2-7|TRBV6-2/TRBV6-3|-|TRBD1
CATHRDRLNEQYF
TGTGCCACCCACCGGGACAGGCTCAACGAGCAGTACTTC
>TRBJ2-1|TRBV30|-|-
CAWSVGSYNEQFF
TGTGCCTGGAGTGTGGGGTCCTACAATGAGCAGTTCTTC